Presented here are 30 T cell receptor beta chains from one specimen sequenced in a study of cytomegalovirus exposure and HLA in healthy donors. The primer mix had 60 Vbeta and 13 Jbeta primers. Clones were sequenced by immunoSEQ multiplex PCR, and TCRdb holds only the in-frame ones, with some missing. This sample has roughly 160,000 clones, with 70% to 90% found just once. Sequencing was performed on PBMCs. The receptors originated from a man between 18 and 29 years old in good health and CMV-seropositive.

This CDR3 reads CASSPTSGGAGGELFF. CDR3 nucleotides: TGTGCCAGCAGCCCGACTAGCGGGGGGGCCGGCGGGGAGCTGTTTTTT. The chain couples TRBV7-3 to TRBJ2-2; TRBD2 matches 14 bases. V lost 5 bases and J lost 7; bases outside the gene matches: 6. The CDR3 has 16 residues. Germline CDR1 is SGHTA and CDR2 is FQGTGA.

This clone was seen only once. V and J are TRBV4-3 and TRBJ2-3; a weak D match, TRBD2 (6 bases). The CDR3 is made up of 16 amino acids. Germline CDR1 reads LGHNA; CDR2 reads YSLEER. V was shortened by 1 base and J by 1 base, with 12 bases between the two germline ends. CDR3 in amino acids: CASSQGLRGGTDTQYF. The DNA of the CDR3 is TGCGCCAGCAGCCAAGGGCTGCGGGGAGGCACAGATACGCAGTATTTT.

This sequence joins TRBV19 and TRBJ2-5; 7 nucleotides line up with TRBD2. The CDR3 length is 16 residues. Germline loops: CDR1 LNHDA, CDR2 SQIVND (reference sequence). Trimming at V came to 4 bases and at J to 4 bases, leaving 12 bases not matched to a gene. CDR3 DNA: TGTGCCAGTAGTAGTGTTAGCGGGCGGCTGGGAGAGACCCAGTACTTC. Translated: CASSSVSGRLGETQYF.

The chain carries TRBV7-9 and TRBJ1-2; 9 bases align to TRBD1. Trimming took 6 bases from V and 6 from J; bases not matched to a gene: 5. Per the germline V gene, CDR1 is SEHNR and CDR2 is FQNEAQ (reference sequence). The CDR3 runs to 13 residues. The CDR3 nucleotides read TGTGCCAGCAGAGGGACAGGGAGGAATGGCTACACCTTC. Its protein is CASRGTGRNGYTF. The variable domain in full, completed from reference TRBV7-9 and TRBJ1-2, reads DTGVSQNPRHKITKRGQNVTFRCDPISEHNRLYWYRQTLGQGPEFLTYFQNEAQLEKSRLLSDRFSAERPKGSFSTLEIQRTEQGDSAMYLCASRGTGRNGYTFGSGTRLTVV.

The rearrangement uses TRBV7-6 and TRBJ1-3, with D tentatively TRBD1 (6 bases). The germline gives CDR1 SGHVS, CDR2 FNYEAQ. Trimming cost V 3 bases and J 2 bases, with 14 bases left between them. The CDR3 has 16 amino acids. CDR3 nucleotide sequence: TGTGCCAGCAGCTTGGGGGCAGGGCGGACTGGAAACACCATATATTTT. As protein: CASSLGAGRTGNTIYF.

This chain links TRBV2 with TRBJ1-2, with 7 bases aligning to TRBD1. The CDR3 spans 14 residues. V gave up 6 bases and J gave up 8 bases; unmatched junction bases: 12. CDR1 is SNHLY, CDR2 FYNNEI, per germline. The CDR3 protein is CASRSLQGIGGYTF. The CDR3 DNA reads TGTGCCAGCAGGAGTCTACAGGGGATAGGAGGCTACACCTTC.

The chain links TRBV5-5 to TRBJ1-1; 7 nucleotides agree with TRBD1. This CDR3 is built from 15 residues. Trimming removed 0 bases from V and 1 base from J; junction bases left unmatched: 3. Germline CDR1 and CDR2: SGHKS and YYEKEE (reference sequence). CDR3 sequence: CASSLVGQRNTEAFF. The CDR3 DNA follows: TGTGCCAGCAGCTTGGTGGGACAGAGGAACACTGAAGCTTTCTTT.

In this sample, this clone turned up once. The junction differs from germline at one of its ends, possibly a read error. The chain has TRBV6-1 and TRBJ2-3; 7 nucleotides line up with TRBD2. The germline V gene encodes CDR1 MNHNS and CDR2 SASEGT. CDR3 length: 14 amino acids. CDR3 in DNA: TGTGCCTGCAGACTAGCCTGGAGCACAGATACGCAGTATTTT. This codes for CACRLAWSTDTQYF.

The rearrangement uses TRBV9 and TRBJ2-1; the match to TRBD1 covers 7 bases. CDR1 is SGDLS and CDR2 is YYNGEE in the germline V gene. Germline trimming cut 4 bases from V and 7 bases from J; bases unmatched to any gene: 8. The CDR3 extends over 14 amino acids. The CDR3 sequence is CASSSPGTVNEQFF. CDR3 nucleotide sequence: TGTGCCAGCAGCTCGCCCGGGACAGTGAATGAGCAGTTCTTC.

The V and J genes are TRBV7-2 and TRBJ2-3, with TRBD2 identical over 14 bases. There are 18 residues in the CDR3. After removal of 5 bases from V and 0 bases from J, the junction contained 7 bases not matched to a gene. Per germline, CDR1 SGHTA and CDR2 FQGNSA. The CDR3 spells CASSAGTSGGVSTDTQYF. CDR3 DNA: TGTGCCAGCAGCGCCGGGACTAGCGGGGGAGTCAGCACAGATACGCAGTATTTT.

J is TRBJ2-5 and V is TRBV28; D not resolved. The J call may be in error: the DNA end matches TRBJ2-7 better. The germline gives CDR1 MDHEN, CDR2 SYDVKM. The CDR3 length is 10 residues. CDR3 sequence reads: CASCGPEQYF. CDR3 nucleotides: TGTGCCAGCTGTGGGCCCGAGCAGTACTTC.

The chain couples TRBV6-5 to TRBJ2-5, with 9 positions matching TRBD1. The CDR3 totals 15 residues. The V segment lost 6 bases and the J segment 2 bases; nucleotides outside the gene matches: 7. Germline values: CDR1 MNHEY, CDR2 SVGAGI. The CDR3 spells CASRSSGTGQETQYF. The CDR3 coding sequence is TGTGCCAGCAGATCCTCCGGGACAGGGCAAGAGACCCAGTACTTC.

CDR3 in amino acids: CASSLGHPDSLNEQFF. In nucleotides, the CDR3 is TGTGCCAGCAGCTTGGGACACCCTGACAGTCTCAATGAGCAGTTCTTC. The chain links TRBV7-9 to TRBJ2-1; TRBD1 might be the D (6 bases). The germline V gene has CDR1 SEHNR and CDR2 FQNEAQ (reference sequence). The V end lost 3 bases, the J end lost 6 bases, and 18 bases lay between the germline ends. The CDR3 is 16 residues long.

The chain recombines TRBV30 with TRBJ2-3; a weak D match, TRBD1 (5 bases). Germline loops: CDR1 GTSNPN, CDR2 SVGIG (reference sequence). The CDR3 sequence is 14 residues long. Deletions cut 5 bases from V and 0 bases from J, with 12 bases between. The CDR3: CAWEGAWSTDTQYF. CDR3 coding DNA: TGTGCCTGGGAAGGGGCATGGAGCACAGATACGCAGTATTTT.

The chain combines TRBV7-9 with TRBJ2-3, with D maybe TRBD1 (5 bases). V was pared by 4 bases and J by 9 bases, with 26 bases between. Looked up from germline, CDR1 is SEHNR and CDR2 is FQNEAQ (reference sequence). The CDR3 consists of 17 residues. CDR3 sequence reads: CASSSTLQQGLSRTQYF. CDR3 nucleotides: TGTGCCAGCAGCTCCACCTTACAGCAGGGCTTGTCAAGGACGCAGTATTTT.

The chain employs TRBV7-3 and TRBJ2-1, with D possibly TRBD2 on 5 matching bases. The V gene's germline CDR1 is SGHTA and CDR2 FQGTGA. Deletions cut 1 base from V and 5 bases from J, with 9 bases between. The length of the CDR3 is 14 residues. CDR3 DNA: TGTGCCAGCAGCTTAAGTTCTAGCAACAATGAGCAGTTCTTC. The encoded protein is CASSLSSSNNEQFF.

CDR3: CASSEPINQAGPPYEQYF. DNA for the CDR3: TGTGCCAGCAGCGAACCGATAAACCAGGCGGGGCCCCCCTACGAGCAGTACTTC. The chain recombines TRBV7-2 with TRBJ2-7; maybe TRBD2 (6 bases). V gave up 5 bases and J gave up 2 bases, with 25 bases separating them. CDR3 size: 18 residues. Germline loops: CDR1 SGHTA, CDR2 FQGNSA.

The rearrangement links TRBV29-1 to TRBJ1-1, with D tentatively TRBD1 (6 bases). V lost 7 bases and J 0 bases, leaving 9 bases between the germline ends. Per germline, CDR1 SQVTM and CDR2 ANQGSEA. The length of the CDR3 is 12 residues. The CDR3 region has the DNA TGCAGCGGGGACATCATGAACACTGAAGCTTTCTTT. It translates to CSGDIMNTEAFF.

The chain is built from TRBV2 and TRBJ1-5, with unresolved D. CDR3 size: 18 residues. V lost 2 bases, J lost 0 bases, and 17 bases lay in between. Germline CDR1 SNHLY, CDR2 FYNNEI. In DNA form, the CDR3 reads TGTGCCAGCAGTGAATTAGGAGGGAAAGGGTATAGCAATCAGCCCCAGCATTTT. It codes for CASSELGGKGYSNQPQHF. Combining the CDR3 with reference TRBV2 and TRBJ1-5 gives the whole variable domain EPEVTQTPSHQVTQMGQEVILRCVPISNHLYFYWYRQILGQKVEFLVSFYNNEISEKSEIFDDQFSVERPDGSNFTLKIRSTKLEDSAMYFCASSELGGKGYSNQPQHFGDGTRLSIL.

This clone was detected once. This rearrangement joins TRBV5-1 to TRBJ2-1; 11 bases are shared with TRBD2. This CDR3 is 18 amino acids long. Germline V lookup: CDR1 SGHRS, CDR2 YFSETQ. V shed 0 bases and J 3 bases; nucleotides not matched to a gene: 8. This CDR3 is CASSLVSPSGGLYNEQFF. Written as DNA, the CDR3 is TGCGCCAGCAGCTTGGTTTCCCCTAGCGGGGGGCTCTACAATGAGCAGTTCTTC.

A note on this clone: Other DNA sequences in the same sample also yield this CDR3. The chain joins TRBV7-9 to TRBJ1-6, with unresolved D. Germline CDR1 reads SEHNR; CDR2 reads FQNEAQ (reference sequence). The germline V and J ends were trimmed by 2 bases and 13 bases, with 9 bases remaining between them. CDR3 length: 12 amino acids. The CDR3 DNA is TGTGCCAGCAGCTTAAGCCTGACTCCCCTCCACTTT. Translating it yields CASSLSLTPLHF. Combining the CDR3 with reference TRBV7-9 and TRBJ1-6 gives the whole variable domain DTGVSQNPRHKITKRGQNVTFRCDPISEHNRLYWYRQTLGQGPEFLTYFQNEAQLEKSRLLSDRFSAERPKGSFSTLEIQRTEQGDSAMYLCASSLSLTPLHFGNGTRLTVT.

The chain joins TRBV6-1 to TRBJ1-3; no clear D gene. The ends were cut back, 4 bases at V and 0 bases at J, with 7 bases in the middle. The length of the CDR3 is 14 residues. Germline CDR1 and CDR2: MNHNS and SASEGT. The CDR3 DNA is TGTGCCAGCAGTGTTTCCATCTCTGGAAACACCATATATTTT. It encodes CASSVSISGNTIYF.

V usage is TRBV6-5 and J usage is TRBJ2-6; D gene unclear. CDR1 and CDR2 from the germline V gene are MNHEY and SVGAGI. CDR3 length equals 15 residues. The germline V and J ends were trimmed by 1 base and 0 bases, with 4 bases remaining between them. CDR3 sequence (DNA): TGTGCCAGCAGTTACTTCAGCTCTGGGGCCAACGTCCTGACTTTC. This encodes CASSYFSSGANVLTF.

The chain employs TRBV6-1 and TRBJ1-2; possible D gene TRBD1, 6 bases. This CDR3 comprises 17 residues. V was clipped by 4 bases and J by 3 bases, with 21 bases between them. Germline-derived CDR1 and CDR2 are MNHNS and SASEGT. The CDR3 DNA follows: TGTGCCAGCAGTGGGAGACAGGCCGGTGGGAGGGACTATGGCTACACCTTC. Translated: CASSGRQAGGRDYGYTF.

The rearrangement links TRBV4-1 to TRBJ1-6, with TRBD1 identical over 7 bases. The CDR3 runs to 19 residues. Germline assignment: CDR1 MGHRA and CDR2 YSYEKL. The junction had 12 bases not matched to a gene; V was cut back by 4 bases and J by 0 bases. DNA for the CDR3: TGCGCCAGCAGCCCTCCACCCGACAGGGCGAGCTCCTATAATTCACCCCTCCACTTT. Its translation: CASSPPPDRASSYNSPLHF.

The rearrangement joins TRBV7-8 to TRBJ2-7, with D tentatively TRBD1 (6 bases). V was shortened by 1 base and J by 2 bases, with 12 bases between the two germline ends. The germline gives CDR1 SGHVS, CDR2 FQNEAQ. The CDR3 spans 15 residues. Here the CDR3 reads CASSLGRTDTYEQYF. CDR3 sequence (DNA): TGTGCCAGCAGCTTAGGCAGGACAGATACCTACGAGCAGTACTTC. Full variable domain (outside the CDR3, taken from reference TRBV7-8 and TRBJ2-7): GAGVSQSPRYKVAKRGQDVALRCDPISGHVSLFWYQQALGQGPEFLTYFQNEAQLDKSGLPSDRFFAERPEGSVSTLKIQRTQQEDSAVYLCASSLGRTDTYEQYFGPGTRLTVT.

The chain recombines TRBV7-8 with TRBJ2-5; possibly TRBD1 for D (5 bases). Deletions cut 7 bases from V and 3 bases from J, with 12 bases between. The CDR3 runs 13 residues. The germline V gene has CDR1 SGHVS and CDR2 FQNEAQ. CDR3 nucleotides: TGTGCCAGCACCCCGTTAGGGGAAGAGACCCAGTACTTC. It translates to CASTPLGEETQYF.

The chain has TRBV2 and TRBJ2-1; 9 nucleotides agree with TRBD1. The CDR3 extends over 14 amino acids. Germline CDR1 SNHLY, CDR2 FYNNEI. The V and J ends lost 7 bases and 4 bases, in that order; junction bases with no gene match: 5. CDR3 bases: TGTGCCAGCAAACCGGGACAGGGATACAATGAGCAGTTCTTC. This translates into CASKPGQGYNEQFF.

The chain employs TRBV10-2 and TRBJ1-1; unclear D gene. The germline V gene encodes CDR1 WSHSY and CDR2 SAAADI. This CDR3 has 15 residues. Trimming removed 6 bases at V and 1 base at J, with 15 bases between. CDR3 sequence: CASRNPSAGNTEAFF. The CDR3 DNA is TGCGCCAGCAGGAACCCATCCGCCGGGAACACTGAAGCTTTCTTT.

This clone was counted a few times. The CDR3 reads CAWSGEKLFF. Written as DNA, the CDR3 is TGTGCCTGGTCCGGGGAAAAACTGTTTTTT. The chain has TRBV30 and TRBJ1-4, with D hard to call. The CDR3 contains 10 residues. Germline V gene data show CDR1 as GTSNPN and CDR2 as SVGIG (reference sequence). The ends were cut back, 5 bases at V and 8 bases at J, with 6 bases in the middle.